The rows below give T cell receptor beta chains drawn from one sample of a study of T cell changes during pregnancy in multiple sclerosis. The repertoire was sequenced with immunoSEQ multiplex PCR; TCRdb's copy has only in-frame clones and lacks some. The table lists some 31,000 clones, 91% of them singletons, with about 3.9% in the top ten. The sample was CD8+ T cells from peripheral blood mononuclear cells, taken in the second trimester of pregnancy. Every receptor here comes from a female donor in good health, enrolled as a control in a pregnancy study. Both conserved end residues are part of each CDR3. D genes are given only for firm matches. Clone size is given for some rows only: seen once, a few or many times, or a class if the clone is expanded.

J,V,size,D,CDR3,DNA
TRBJ2-7,TRBV2,.,TRBD1,CASRELTTGTGYEQYF,TGTGCCAGCAGGGAACTTACTACCGGGACAGGCTACGAGCAGTACTTC
TRBJ2-3,TRBV27,.,.,CASSLARDGTDTQYF,TGTGCCAGCAGTTTAGCCAGGGATGGCACAGATACGCAGTATTTT
TRBJ2-3,TRBV6-4,.,.,CASRETASTDTQYF,TGTGCCAGCAGAGAGACAGCTAGCACAGATACGCAGTATTTT
TRBJ2-1,TRBV27,.,.,CASSFEGGLLYNEQFF,TGTGCCAGCAGTTTCGAGGGGGGGCTCCTCTACAATGAGCAGTTCTTC
TRBJ2-7,TRBV4-1,.,.,CASTSQANEQYF,TGCGCCAGCACCTCGCAGGCAAACGAGCAGTACTTC
TRBJ2-2,TRBV5-6,.,.,CASSFKYRLLGTGELFF,TGTGCCAGCAGCTTTAAGTATAGACTTTTGGGCACCGGGGAGCTGTTTTTT
TRBJ1-2,TRBV7-8,.,.,CASSPNAGVTKANYGYTF,TGTGCCAGCAGCCCCAACGCGGGGGTGACAAAAGCTAACTATGGCTACACCTTC
TRBJ1-2,TRBV7-2,few,.,CASSLSHRANYGYTF,TGTGCCAGCAGCTTATCTCACAGGGCTAACTATGGCTACACCTTC
TRBJ2-3,TRBV4-3,.,TRBD1,CASSQEPGQGADTQYF,TGCGCCAGCAGCCAAGAACCGGGACAGGGGGCAGATACGCAGTATTTT
TRBJ2-7,TRBV27,.,.,CASSFGQSYEQYF,TGTGCCAGCAGTTTCGGACAGTCCTACGAGCAGTACTTC
TRBJ2-7,TRBV19,.,.,CASSAGSSYEQYF,TGTGCCAGTAGTGCAGGTAGCTCCTACGAGCAGTACTTC
TRBJ2-2,TRBV9,.,TRBD2,CASSVPLEPSGGNTGELFF,TGTGCCAGCAGCGTACCCCTGGAACCGAGCGGGGGGAACACCGGGGAGCTGTTTTTT
TRBJ2-7,TRBV10-3,medium-sized,TRBD1,CAIREGQGIGEQYF,TGTGCCATCAGGGAGGGACAGGGTATCGGCGAGCAGTACTTC
TRBJ2-7,TRBV11-2,.,TRBD2,CASSLEGGTLYEQYF,TGTGCCAGCAGCTTAGAGGGAGGGACCCTCTACGAGCAGTACTTC
TRBJ2-3,TRBV9,few,TRBD2,CASSGSGGPSTDTQYF,TGTGCCAGCAGCGGTAGCGGGGGGCCTAGCACAGATACGCAGTATTTT
TRBJ1-3,TRBV7-9,.,.,CASSLVVPGSGNTIYF,TGTGCCAGCAGCTTAGTTGTTCCCGGCTCTGGAAACACCATATATTTT
TRBJ1-1,TRBV19,.,TRBD1,CASSLPGTGVNTEAFF,TGTGCCAGTAGTCTCCCCGGGACAGGGGTTAACACTGAAGCTTTCTTT
TRBJ2-7,TRBV5-6,.,TRBD1,CASSLMRDRDSYEQYF,TGTGCCAGCAGCTTGATGAGGGACAGGGACTCCTACGAGCAGTACTTC
TRBJ1-3,TRBV2,.,.,CAVRQFLNPSSGNTIYF,TGTGCCGTACGACAGTTTTTAAACCCGAGCTCTGGAAACACCATATATTTT
TRBJ2-2,TRBV30,.,.,CAWSPLGIDSANTGELFF,TGTGCCTGGAGCCCCCTCGGGATTGATAGTGCGAACACCGGGGAGCTGTTTTTT
TRBJ2-1,TRBV11-2,.,TRBD2,CASSEAKLAGDLQFF,TGTGCCAGCAGCGAGGCTAAACTAGCGGGGGATCTCCAGTTCTTC
TRBJ2-1,TRBV29-1,.,.,CSASMRLYNEQFF,TGCAGCGCATCTATGAGGCTCTACAATGAGCAGTTCTTC
TRBJ1-1,TRBV19,.,TRBD1,CASSFRGEGTEAFF,TGTGCCAGTAGCTTCAGGGGGGAAGGCACTGAAGCTTTCTTT
TRBJ1-1,TRBV6-5,.,.,CASTPGGDTEAFF,TGTGCCAGCACCCCGGGGGGGGACACTGAAGCTTTCTTT
TRBJ2-2,TRBV7-9,.,TRBD2,CASSSGGRGTGELFF,TGTGCCAGCAGCAGCGGGGGGCGCGGCACCGGGGAGCTGTTTTTT
TRBJ1-2,TRBV27,few,.,CASSFRGAVYGYTF,TGTGCCAGCAGTTTCAGGGGCGCTGTCTATGGCTACACCTTC
TRBJ1-4,TRBV5-3,.,.,CARSSYRVLNEKLFF,TGTGCCAGAAGCTCTTACAGGGTGCTTAATGAAAAACTGTTTTTT
TRBJ2-7,TRBV6-5,.,TRBD2,CASSYASGDGEQYF,TGTGCCAGCAGTTACGCTAGCGGGGATGGCGAGCAGTACTTC
TRBJ2-6,TRBV5-1,.,.,CASSLGQTSGANVLTF,TGCGCCAGCAGCTTGGGACAGACCTCTGGGGCCAACGTCCTGACTTTC
TRBJ2-7,TRBV5-5,.,.,CASSLVSQGMGSYEQYF,TGTGCCAGCAGCTTGGTAAGCCAGGGGATGGGGTCCTACGAGCAGTACTTC
TRBJ2-3,TRBV9,.,.,CASSADRDIGPDTQYF,TGTGCCAGCAGCGCGGACCGGGATATCGGCCCAGATACGCAGTATTTT
TRBJ1-1,TRBV19,once,TRBD1,CATDRGNTEAFF,TGTGCCACGGACAGGGGGAACACTGAAGCTTTCTTT